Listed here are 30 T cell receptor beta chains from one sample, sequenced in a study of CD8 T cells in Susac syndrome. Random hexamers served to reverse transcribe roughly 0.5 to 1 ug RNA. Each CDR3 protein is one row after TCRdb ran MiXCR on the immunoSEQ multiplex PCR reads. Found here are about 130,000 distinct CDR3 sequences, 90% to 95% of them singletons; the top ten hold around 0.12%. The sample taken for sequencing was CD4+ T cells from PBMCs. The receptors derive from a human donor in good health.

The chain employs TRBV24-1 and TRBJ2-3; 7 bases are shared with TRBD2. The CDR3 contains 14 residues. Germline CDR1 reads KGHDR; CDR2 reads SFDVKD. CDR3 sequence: CATAAGDLGDTQYF. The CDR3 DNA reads TGTGCTACCGCGGCGGGAGACTTAGGAGATACGCAGTATTTT.

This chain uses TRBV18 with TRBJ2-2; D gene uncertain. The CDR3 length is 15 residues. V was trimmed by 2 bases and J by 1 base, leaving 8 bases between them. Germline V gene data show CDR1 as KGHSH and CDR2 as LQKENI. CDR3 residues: CASSPKELNTGELFF. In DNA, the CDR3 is TGTGCCAGCTCACCAAAAGAATTGAACACCGGGGAGCTGTTTTTT.

The CDR3 DNA reads TGCGCCAGCAGCTCTTCCGGGACTAGCGGGCTGGAGCAGTACTTC. Its translation is CASSSSGTSGLEQYF. The chain has TRBV5-1 and TRBJ2-7, with 12 bases that match TRBD2. This CDR3 has 15 residues. The germline V gene has CDR1 SGHRS and CDR2 YFSETQ. V shed 3 bases, J shed 7 bases, and the junction held 8 bases outside the gene matches.

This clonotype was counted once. CDR3 nucleotides: TGTGCCAGCAGTTCGGAACTTGGAATCTACGAGCAGTACTTC. It translates to CASSSELGIYEQYF. The chain is built from TRBV12-3 or TRBV12-4 and TRBJ2-7, with D unresolved. V lost 4 bases and J lost 3, with 13 bases in between. The CDR3 has 14 amino acids.

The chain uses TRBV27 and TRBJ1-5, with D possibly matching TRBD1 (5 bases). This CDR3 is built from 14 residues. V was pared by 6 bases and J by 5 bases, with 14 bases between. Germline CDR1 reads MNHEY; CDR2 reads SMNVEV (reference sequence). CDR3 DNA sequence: TGTGCCAGCAGGCCCGGGACCGCGGATCAGCCCCAGCATTTT. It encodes CASRPGTADQPQHF.

CDR3 coding DNA: TGTGCCAGCAGCTTGGTAGCCAGCAAAGAGACCCAGTACTTC. It translates to CASSLVASKETQYF. The V gene is TRBV5-4, the J gene TRBJ2-5; D gene unclear. V dropped 0 bases and J dropped 3 bases, with 9 bases sitting between them. CDR3 length: 14 amino acids. CDR1 is SGHNT, CDR2 YYREEE, per germline (reference sequence). Variable domain in full (rest from reference TRBV5-4 and TRBJ2-5): ETGVTQSPTHLIKTRGQQVTLRCSSQSGHNTVSWYQQALGQGPQFIFQYYREEENGRGNFPPRFSGLQFPNYSSELNVNALELDDSALYLCASSLVASKETQYFGPGTRLLVL.

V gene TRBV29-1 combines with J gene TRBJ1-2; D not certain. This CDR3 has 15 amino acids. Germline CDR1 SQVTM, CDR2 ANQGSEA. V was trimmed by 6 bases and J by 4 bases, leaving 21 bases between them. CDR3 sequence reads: CSVVYGSDMRYGYTF. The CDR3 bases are TGCAGCGTCGTTTACGGGTCAGATATGCGCTATGGCTACACCTTC.

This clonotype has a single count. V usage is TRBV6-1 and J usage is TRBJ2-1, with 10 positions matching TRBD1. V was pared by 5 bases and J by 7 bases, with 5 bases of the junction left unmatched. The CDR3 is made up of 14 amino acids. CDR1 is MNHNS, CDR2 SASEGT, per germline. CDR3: CASSFRTGGNEQFF. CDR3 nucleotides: TGTGCCAGCAGTTTCCGGACAGGGGGGAATGAGCAGTTCTTC.

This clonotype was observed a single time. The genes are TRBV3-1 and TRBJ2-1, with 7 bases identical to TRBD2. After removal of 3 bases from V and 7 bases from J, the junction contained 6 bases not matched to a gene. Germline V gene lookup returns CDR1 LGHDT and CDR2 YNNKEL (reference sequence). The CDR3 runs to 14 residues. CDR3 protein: CASSHGRPRNEQFF. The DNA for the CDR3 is TGTGCCAGCAGCCACGGGAGGCCAAGGAATGAGCAGTTCTTC.

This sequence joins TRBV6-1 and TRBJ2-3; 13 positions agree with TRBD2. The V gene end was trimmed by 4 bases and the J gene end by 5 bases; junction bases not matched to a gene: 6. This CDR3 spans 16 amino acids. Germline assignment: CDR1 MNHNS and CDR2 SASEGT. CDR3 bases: TGTGCCAGCAGTGTGGGGACTAGCGGGATGTTAGATACGCAGTATTTT. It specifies CASSVGTSGMLDTQYF.

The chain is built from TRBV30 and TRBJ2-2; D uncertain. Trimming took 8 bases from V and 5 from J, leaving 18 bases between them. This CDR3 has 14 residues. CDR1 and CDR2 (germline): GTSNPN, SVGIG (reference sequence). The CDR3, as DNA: TGTGCCCCCCTCATCCGGGTATGGACCGGGGAGCTGTTTTTT. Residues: CAPLIRVWTGELFF.

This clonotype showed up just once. CDR3 nucleotides: TGTGCCAGTAGGAAGGGCCCCGCAGATACGCAGTATTTT. It codes for CASRKGPADTQYF. The V gene is TRBV19, the J gene TRBJ2-3; D gene uncertain. Trimming cost V 6 bases and J 4 bases, with 11 bases left between them. Germline CDR1 reads LNHDA; CDR2 reads SQIVND (reference sequence). The CDR3 runs to 13 residues.

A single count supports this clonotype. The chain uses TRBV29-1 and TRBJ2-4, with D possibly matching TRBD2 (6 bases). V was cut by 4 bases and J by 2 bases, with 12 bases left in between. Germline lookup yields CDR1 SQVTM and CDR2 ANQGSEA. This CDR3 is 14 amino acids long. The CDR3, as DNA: TGCAGCGTTGCGCCGGGGGATCCCAAAAACATTCAGTACTTC. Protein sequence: CSVAPGDPKNIQYF.

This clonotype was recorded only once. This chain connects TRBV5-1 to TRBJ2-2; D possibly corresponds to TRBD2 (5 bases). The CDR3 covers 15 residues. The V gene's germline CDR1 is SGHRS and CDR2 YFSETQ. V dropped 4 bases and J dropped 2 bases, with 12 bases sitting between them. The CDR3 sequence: CASSRRAANTGELFF. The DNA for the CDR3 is TGCGCCAGCAGCAGAAGAGCGGCAAACACCGGGGAGCTGTTTTTT.

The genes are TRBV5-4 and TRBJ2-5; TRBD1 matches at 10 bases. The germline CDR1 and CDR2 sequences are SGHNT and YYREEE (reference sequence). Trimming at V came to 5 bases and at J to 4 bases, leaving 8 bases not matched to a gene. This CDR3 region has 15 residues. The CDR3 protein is CASSLRQGAGETQYF. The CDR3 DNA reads TGTGCCAGCAGTCTTAGACAGGGGGCAGGAGAGACCCAGTACTTC.

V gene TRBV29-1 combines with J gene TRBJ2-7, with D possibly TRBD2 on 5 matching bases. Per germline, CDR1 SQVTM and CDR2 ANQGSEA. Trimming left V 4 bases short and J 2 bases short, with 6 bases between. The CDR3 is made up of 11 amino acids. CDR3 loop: CSVGGAYEQYF. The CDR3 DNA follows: TGCAGCGTTGGGGGAGCCTACGAGCAGTACTTC.

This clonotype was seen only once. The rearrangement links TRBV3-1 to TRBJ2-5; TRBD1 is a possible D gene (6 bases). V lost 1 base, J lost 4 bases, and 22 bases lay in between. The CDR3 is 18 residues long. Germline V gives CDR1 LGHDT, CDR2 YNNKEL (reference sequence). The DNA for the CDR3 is TGTGCCAGCAGCCAAGCGCGTTATGCAGGGCCCAGGGGAGAGACCCAGTACTTC. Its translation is CASSQARYAGPRGETQYF.

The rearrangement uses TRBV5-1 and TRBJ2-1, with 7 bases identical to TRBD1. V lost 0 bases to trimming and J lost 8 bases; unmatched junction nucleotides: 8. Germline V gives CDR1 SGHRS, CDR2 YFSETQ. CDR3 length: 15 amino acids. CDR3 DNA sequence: TGCGCCAGCAGCTTGGACAGGGGATTTCGGTATGAGCAGTTCTTC. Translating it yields CASSLDRGFRYEQFF.

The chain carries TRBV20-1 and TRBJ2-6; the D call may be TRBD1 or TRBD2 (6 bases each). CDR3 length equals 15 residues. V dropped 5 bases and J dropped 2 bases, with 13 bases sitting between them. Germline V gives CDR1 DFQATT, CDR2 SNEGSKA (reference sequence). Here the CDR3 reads CSAGGPGPGANVLTF. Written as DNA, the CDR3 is TGCAGTGCTGGGGGGCCAGGGCCTGGGGCCAACGTCCTGACTTTC.

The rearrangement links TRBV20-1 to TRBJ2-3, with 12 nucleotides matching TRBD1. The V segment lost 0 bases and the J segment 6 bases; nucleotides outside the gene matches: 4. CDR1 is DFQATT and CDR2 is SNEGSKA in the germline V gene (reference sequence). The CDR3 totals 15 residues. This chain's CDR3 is CSARDGTGGRDTQYF. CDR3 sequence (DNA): TGCAGTGCTAGAGATGGGACAGGGGGCCGGGATACGCAGTATTTT.

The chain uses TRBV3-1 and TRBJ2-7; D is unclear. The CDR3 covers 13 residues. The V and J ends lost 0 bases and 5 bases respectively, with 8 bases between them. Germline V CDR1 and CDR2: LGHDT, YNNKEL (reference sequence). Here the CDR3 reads CASSQDRTDEQYF. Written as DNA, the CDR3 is TGTGCCAGCAGCCAAGACCGGACCGACGAGCAGTACTTC.

This chain's CDR3 is CASSPDRRNYEQYF. In DNA form, the CDR3 reads TGTGCCAGCAGTCCGGACAGGAGAAACTACGAGCAGTACTTC. V is TRBV27 and J is TRBJ2-7; 7 nucleotides line up with TRBD1. Germline loops: CDR1 MNHEY, CDR2 SMNVEV (reference sequence). Trimming removed 5 bases from V and 3 bases from J; junction bases left unmatched: 7. This CDR3 spans 14 amino acids.

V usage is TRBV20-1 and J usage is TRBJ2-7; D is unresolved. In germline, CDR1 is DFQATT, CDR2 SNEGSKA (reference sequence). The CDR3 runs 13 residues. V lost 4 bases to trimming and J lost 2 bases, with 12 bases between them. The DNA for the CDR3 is TGCAGTGCTACCAGCTTTGGGACCTACGAGCAGTACTTC. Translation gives CSATSFGTYEQYF.

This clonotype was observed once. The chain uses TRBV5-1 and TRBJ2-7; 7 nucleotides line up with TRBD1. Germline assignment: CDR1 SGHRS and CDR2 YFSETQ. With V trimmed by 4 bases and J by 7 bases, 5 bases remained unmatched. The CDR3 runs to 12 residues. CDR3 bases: TGCGCCAGCAGCACGACAGGGCGGGAGCAGTACTTC. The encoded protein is CASSTTGREQYF.

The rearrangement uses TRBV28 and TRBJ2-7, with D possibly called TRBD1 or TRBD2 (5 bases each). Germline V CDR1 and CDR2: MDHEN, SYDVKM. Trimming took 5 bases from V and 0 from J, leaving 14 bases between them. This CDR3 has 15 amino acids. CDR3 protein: CASSPPGPSSYEQYF. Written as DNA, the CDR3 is TGTGCCAGCAGTCCACCGGGACCTAGCTCCTACGAGCAGTACTTC.

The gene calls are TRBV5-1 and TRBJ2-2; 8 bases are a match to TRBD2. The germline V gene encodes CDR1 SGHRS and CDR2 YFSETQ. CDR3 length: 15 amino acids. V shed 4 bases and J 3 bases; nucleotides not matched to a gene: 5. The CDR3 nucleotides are TGCGCCAGCAGCCGTAGCGGGGACCACACCGGGGAGCTGTTTTTT. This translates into CASSRSGDHTGELFF.

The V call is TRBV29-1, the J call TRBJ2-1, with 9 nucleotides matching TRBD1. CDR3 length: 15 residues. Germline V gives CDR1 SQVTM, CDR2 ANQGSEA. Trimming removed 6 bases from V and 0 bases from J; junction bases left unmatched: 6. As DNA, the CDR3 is TGCAGCGTCGAACCGGGACAGGGCTCCTACAATGAGCAGTTCTTC. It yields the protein CSVEPGQGSYNEQFF.

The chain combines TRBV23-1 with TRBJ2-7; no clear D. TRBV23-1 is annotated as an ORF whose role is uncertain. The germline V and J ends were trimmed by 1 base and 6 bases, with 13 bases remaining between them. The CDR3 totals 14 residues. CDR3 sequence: CASSQFGRLCEQYF. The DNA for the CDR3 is TGCGCCAGCAGTCAATTCGGGCGGCTTTGCGAGCAGTACTTC.

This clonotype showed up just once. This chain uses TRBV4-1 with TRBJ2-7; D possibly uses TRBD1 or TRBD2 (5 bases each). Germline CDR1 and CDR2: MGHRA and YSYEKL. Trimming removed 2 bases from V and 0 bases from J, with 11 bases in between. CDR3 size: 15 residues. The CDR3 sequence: CASSQPRDLSYEQYF. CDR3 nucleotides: TGCGCCAGCAGCCAACCCCGGGACCTCTCCTACGAGCAGTACTTC.

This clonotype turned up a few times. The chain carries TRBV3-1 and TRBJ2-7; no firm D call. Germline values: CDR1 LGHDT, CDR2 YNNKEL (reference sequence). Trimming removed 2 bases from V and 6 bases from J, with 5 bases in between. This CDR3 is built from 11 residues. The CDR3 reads CASSQLSEQYF. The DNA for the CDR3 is TGTGCCAGCAGCCAATTGTCCGAGCAGTACTTC.